This section outlines one TCR beta chain sequence together with its context. Its antigen is currently unknown. The data were taken from a study of T cell responses to AZD1222 COVID-19 vaccine. General study results and limits: Donors were chiefly white British, with a greater number of females, and clonal diversity was perhaps underestimated.

Method: immunoSEQ multiplex PCR; TCRdb's copy keeps in-frame clones and lacks some. Of 25,000 to 35,000 clones listed, about 93% are singletons. The origin of this receptor is an adult in good health. The sample was peripheral blood, taken on day 0 of AZD1222 vaccination.

The CDR3 here is CASSQTGSANTGELFF. The DNA of the CDR3 is TGTGCCAGCAGTCAAACAGGGAGCGCGAACACCGGGGAGCTGTTTTTT. The chain uses TRBV25-1 and TRBJ2-2; maybe TRBD1 (6 bases). Trimming took off 5 bases at V and 0 bases at J, with 13 bases between the two ends. The germline gives CDR1 MGHDK, CDR2 SYGVNS. The CDR3 loop spans 16 amino acids.